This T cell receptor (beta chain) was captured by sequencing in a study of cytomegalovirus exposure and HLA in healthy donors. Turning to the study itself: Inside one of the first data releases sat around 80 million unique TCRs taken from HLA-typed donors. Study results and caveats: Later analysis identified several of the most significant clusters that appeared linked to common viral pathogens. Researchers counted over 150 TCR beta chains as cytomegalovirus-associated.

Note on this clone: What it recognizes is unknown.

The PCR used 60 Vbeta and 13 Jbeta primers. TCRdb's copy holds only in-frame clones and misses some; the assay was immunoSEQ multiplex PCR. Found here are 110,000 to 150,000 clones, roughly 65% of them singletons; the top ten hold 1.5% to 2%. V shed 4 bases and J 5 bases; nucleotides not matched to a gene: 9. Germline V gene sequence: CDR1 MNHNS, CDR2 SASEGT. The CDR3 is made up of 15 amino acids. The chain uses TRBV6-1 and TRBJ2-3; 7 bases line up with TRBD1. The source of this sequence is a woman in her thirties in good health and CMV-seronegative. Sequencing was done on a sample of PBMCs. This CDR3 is CASSVFLQGEDTQYF. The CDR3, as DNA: TGTGCCAGCAGTGTATTCCTCCAGGGGGAAGATACGCAGTATTTT.